This T cell receptor beta chain was captured by sequencing in a study of blood T cell repertoires in COVID-19. Study background: COVID-19 samples collected from the United States, Italy and Spain covered acute and convalescent phases. Sources were T cells, B-cell-depleted T cells, or PBMCs; the material itself was cDNA or gDNA.

CDR1 is KGHSH, CDR2 LQKENI, per germline. After removal of 5 bases from V and 8 bases from J, the junction contained 4 bases not matched to a gene. CDR3 length: 13 residues. Sequencing was performed with immunoSEQ multiplex PCR; in TCRdb, only in-frame clones are kept and a portion is missing. The sample lists around 320,000 clones, around 92% seen once, with roughly 2.8% in the top ten. The sequence was collected from a woman in her forties or fifties who had been exposed to COVID-19. The sample consisted of PBMCs or T cells enriched from blood (not recorded which). The V gene is TRBV18, the J gene TRBJ1-4; TRBD1 matches at 8 bases. CDR3 residues: CASSSGQEEKLFF. In DNA form, the CDR3 reads TGTGCCAGCTCATCGGGACAGGAAGAAAAACTGTTTTTT.